The present entry profiles one T cell receptor beta chain with its context. The treatment denotes: oral pan-JAK inhibitor, 5-10 mg twice daily. The record originates from a study of CD8+ T cells in alopecia areata. cDNA reverse transcribed from extracted RNA served as the sequencing template. Clones were sequenced by immunoSEQ multiplex PCR, and TCRdb holds only the in-frame ones, with some missing. This sample carries 150,000 to 200,000 clones, 50% to 70% of them seen once, and the ten largest clones take 0.91%. Trimming stripped 5 bases from V and 2 bases from J, with 6 bases between. This CDR3 spans 11 amino acids. Germline V gives CDR1 GTSNPN, CDR2 SVGIG (reference sequence).

This TCR was sampled from a human donor with alopecia areata. V and J are TRBV30 and TRBJ1-1; tentatively, D is TRBD1 (5 bases). The sequencing used CD4+ T cells sorted from blood, collected at week 4, from a patient treated with tofacitinib. CDR3 residues: CAWDRNTEAFF. The CDR3 DNA reads as TGTGCCTGGGACAGAAACACTGAAGCTTTCTTT.